The T cell receptor (beta chain) under discussion was sequenced for a study of T cell repertoires in ileal Crohn's disease. Study details: Operated complications were stricturing disease (roughly 60%) and penetrating disease (39%). The study's findings and limits: Sorted CD8 T cells held more high-frequency clones than CD4. Clonal expansions were more frequent in active smokers than non-smokers at surgery.

Some clones are missing from TCRdb's copy, which holds only in-frame ones; the method was immunoSEQ multiplex PCR. The data show roughly 13,000 clones, about four fifths seen once. This clone appeared once. Its cognate antigen is unknown. This CDR3 spans 12 amino acids. CDR1 and CDR2 from the germline V gene are MDHEN and SYDVKM. V lost 8 bases, J lost 4 bases, and 12 bases lay in between. Time point of the sample: neoterminal ileum biopsy at postoperative endoscopy, about 6 months after surgery. The chain joins TRBV28 to TRBJ2-7, with TRBD2 as a possible D gene (5 bases). The sequenced sample was ileal tissue. The clonotype was recovered from an adult with Crohn's disease. Here the CDR3 reads CASGSGRYEQYF. CDR3 nucleotide sequence: TGTGCCAGCGGGTCGGGAAGATACGAGCAGTACTTC.